What follows describes a single T cell receptor (beta chain). Its antigen remains undetermined. Base qualities are not at hand, and no much larger clone is one base apart. The CDR3 regions of human TCRbeta chains were subjected to immunosequencing. On the study's bioinformatics: TCRs in the repertoires were compared against a reference library of SARS-CoV-2-specific TCRs that had been generated with the MIRA antigen-specificity platform. Breadth was defined as the fraction of unique TCRs that were SARS-CoV-2-associated. Depth was defined as the fraction of total T cells that were SARS-CoV-2-associated. Using the MIRA data, each spike-specific TCR was assigned both to the spike region to which the TCR was reactive and to a CD4 or CD8 class. Log10-transformed breadth and depth values were compared by one-way ANOVA with Sidak's multiple comparisons tests. As stored in TCRdb, this immuneACCESS dataset retains in-frame rearrangements with V and J assigned. A fraction of the clones does not appear; measured against another copy, unresolved V genes explain less than half of the discrepancy, and the remainder lacks a known reason. That table furnishes V, J and clone size, whereas the DNA furnished D and trimming. The sample has around 78,000 clones on record, 88% of them singletons. Of the sample, approximately 4.8% is held by the ten largest clones.

This specimen's time point label, per the study, means: baseline before first vaccination. The treatment or condition label for this specimen denotes: meningococcal conjugate vaccine given as trial control. The vaccinee samples were drawn from two UK trials, COV001 and COV002, one of which was a single-blind randomized controlled phase 2/3 trial testing AZD1222 (ChAdOx1 nCoV-19) in healthy adults. Trial participant PBMC samples were collected at day 0 and day 28 after the second dose for TCRbeta chain sequencing. These data come from a study of T cell responses to AZD1222 COVID-19 vaccine (dated by TCRdb to the early 2020s). With regard to the full study: A total of more than 230 trial participants underwent TCR sequencing, of whom some 210 received two doses of AZD1222 and some 26 received two doses of the MenACWY control vaccine. Trial participants were enrolled by age into subgroups of 18-55, 56-69 and 70-plus years, and around 150, 28 and 57 TCR-sequenced participants, respectively, were included in these subgroups.

General conclusions and limits of the study: Reportedly, close to half of the unique spike-specific TCRs recognized epitopes lying outside the regions that are mutated in the B.1.351 and B.1.1.7 variants. Most participants were white British and females outnumbered males, and the authors suggested that clonal diversity may have been underestimated. In the small 56-69-year group, the increase in depth fell short of significance, most likely because of low power. The whole spike protein was spanned by vaccine-associated CD4 TCRs, and dominant responses were seen in regions 160-218 and 743-854. No day 14 peak-response samples were available, so repertoires were characterized only after the peak T cell response. Conclusions about previously exposed vaccinees are limited, since just five or six AZD1222 recipients were seropositive for SARS-CoV-2 at baseline. Spike-specific TCR breadth and depth rose significantly after two AZD1222 doses compared with day 0 and with MenACWY recipients.

The CDR3 covers 15 residues, taking in both the cysteine and the phenylalanine. CDR3 DNA only is kept here, 45 bases in frame from base 1. For CDR1 and CDR2, the germline V gene lists MDHEN and SYDVKM. V is reduced by 4 bases and J by 8 bases, leaving a spacing of 17 bases between them. Sequenced material: peripheral blood, taken on day 0 of MenACWY control vaccination. The source of this sequence is an adult in good health. The V gene is TRBV28 and the J gene is TRBJ1-4, with TRBD1 as a weak D call on 6 bases. The sequenced DNA: TGTGCCAGCAGTTCCTCGGGGGCCGCTTTAGAAAAACTGTTTTTT. The translation is CASSSSGAALEKLFF.